This T cell receptor beta chain was recovered during a study of Graves' ophthalmopathy and Graves' hyperthyroidism. Amplification from RNA transcripts yielded the TCR beta CDR3 regions. HTBI-primed first-round RT-PCR preceded second-round multiplex PCR. TCRdb redid the calling of the multiplex PCR reads with MiXCR, one entry per CDR3 protein. The sample has about 1.1 million distinct CDR3 sequences, about two fifths seen once. This CDR3 comprises 13 residues. From germline, CDR1 is SEHNR and CDR2 FQNEAQ (reference sequence). On this clonotype itself: Just one base apart from a much larger clone, this may be a read error.

This sequence originates from an adult man with Graves' hyperthyroidism. The rearrangement uses TRBV7-9 and TRBJ2-5; D possibly matches TRBD1 or TRBD2 (5 bases each). The source material was peripheral blood or thyroid tissue (not recorded which). CDR3 sequence reads: CTSSSGRSETQYF. CDR3 in DNA: TGTACCAGCAGCTCGGGACGATCGGAGACCCAGTACTTC.